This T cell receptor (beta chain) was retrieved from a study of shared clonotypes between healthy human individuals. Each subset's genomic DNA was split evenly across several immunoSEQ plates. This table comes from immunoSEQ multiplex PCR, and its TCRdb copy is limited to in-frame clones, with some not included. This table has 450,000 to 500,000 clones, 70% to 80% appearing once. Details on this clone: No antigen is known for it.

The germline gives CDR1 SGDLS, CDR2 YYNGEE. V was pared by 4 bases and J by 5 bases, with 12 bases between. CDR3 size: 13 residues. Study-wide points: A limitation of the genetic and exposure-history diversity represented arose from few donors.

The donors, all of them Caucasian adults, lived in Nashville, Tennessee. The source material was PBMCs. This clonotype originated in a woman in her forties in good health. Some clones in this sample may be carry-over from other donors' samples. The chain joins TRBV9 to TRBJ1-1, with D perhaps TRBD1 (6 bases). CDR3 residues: CASSPRGQTEAFF. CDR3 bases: TGTGCCAGCAGCCCTCGAGGACAGACTGAAGCTTTCTTT.